A few counts support the clone carrying this T cell receptor (beta chain). The trim removed 5 bases at V and 4 bases at J, leaving 4 bases unmatched. CDR1 is DFQATT and CDR2 is SNEGSKA in the germline V gene (reference sequence). The length of the CDR3 is 15 residues. MiXCR, run by TCRdb on the reads, gives a single entry per CDR3 protein. The sample includes 200,000 to 300,000 distinct CDR3 sequences, under 30% of them seen just once. The data originate from a study of kidney transplant recipient with SARS-CoV-2 infection. This TCR came from a male patient aged 25-45 years who had COVID-19 and was a kidney transplant recipient. Some T cells may be graft donor cells. Material: a blood sample, obtained at baseline and on day 111 from a kidney transplant recipient. V and J are TRBV20-1 and TRBJ2-3, with 15 nucleotides matching TRBD2. CDR3 nucleotides: TGCAGTGCTGGGGGACTAGCGGGAGGTTCAGATACGCAGTATTTT. This translates into CSAGGLAGGSDTQYF.